This T cell receptor beta chain appears in the sequencing data of a study of T cells in Graves' hyperthyroidism and ophthalmopathy. Regarding this clonotype: The antigen remains unidentified.

RNA transcripts provided the source from which TCR beta CDR3 regions were amplified. Using the HTBI primer set, a first-round RT-PCR was run on the TCR CDR3. From the multiplex PCR reads, TCRdb called clonotypes with MiXCR, one entry per CDR3 protein. Of 300,000 to 500,000 distinct CDR3 sequences in the sample, around 14% were seen once. Trimming stripped 0 bases from V and 3 bases from J, with 9 bases between. The CDR3 loop spans 15 amino acids. Germline assignment: CDR1 LNHNV and CDR2 YYDKDF (reference sequence). Study-wide results and limits: Most thyroid clonotypes expanded above 0.001 were also detected in blood.

Sequenced: blood. This chain links TRBV15 with TRBJ1-3; unclear D gene. This receptor was taken from a woman in her 30s with Graves' hyperthyroidism. The CDR3 is CATSRDYTLGNTIYF. The CDR3 bases are TGTGCCACCAGCAGAGATTATACCCTTGGAAACACCATATATTTT.